The rows below give T cell receptor beta chains drawn from one sample of a study of blood T cell repertoires in COVID-19. Some clones are missing from TCRdb's copy, which holds only in-frame ones; the method was immunoSEQ multiplex PCR. The sample holds nearly 350,000 clones; approximately 90% are singletons and the top ten take less than 3.5%. The sample consisted of peripheral blood. These receptors were obtained from a woman aged 18-29 years who had recovered from COVID-19. Each CDR3 is given with its conserved first and last residue. D genes are given only for firm matches. Clone size is not always given. Where it is, it says once, few, many or a class for expanded clones.

j_call | clone_size | v_call | d_call | cdr3_aa | cdr3_nt
TRBJ2-5 | - | TRBV11-3 | - | CASSFPPSGQETQYF | TGTGCCAGCAGCTTTCCCCCCAGCGGGCAAGAGACCCAGTACTTC
TRBJ1-1 | - | TRBV5-1 | - | CASRGGAFF | TGCGCCAGCAGGGGAGGAGCTTTCTTT
TRBJ2-3 | - | TRBV11-3 | - | CASSSLTDTQYF | TGTGCCAGCAGCTCCTTAACAGATACGCAGTATTTT
TRBJ2-1 | - | TRBV15 | TRBD2 | CATSRLIAGDNEQFF | TGTGCCACCAGCAGACTTATAGCGGGAGACAATGAGCAGTTCTTC
TRBJ1-1 | - | TRBV18 | - | CASSPGVNTEAFF | TGTGCCAGCTCACCAGGAGTGAACACTGAAGCTTTCTTT
TRBJ1-1 | - | TRBV7-9 | TRBD1 | CASSLIGGLAPYTEAFF | TGTGCCAGCAGCTTAATAGGGGGCCTCGCTCCTTACACTGAAGCTTTCTTT
TRBJ1-1 | - | TRBV12-3/TRBV12-4 | - | CASRSTLNTEAFF | TGTGCCAGCAGGTCGACATTGAACACTGAAGCTTTCTTT
TRBJ2-1 | - | TRBV10-3 | - | CAISETGSTEFF | TGTGCCATCAGTGAGACCGGGTCAACGGAGTTCTTC
TRBJ2-6 | once | TRBV11-3 | TRBD1 | CASSPRAGTGTSGANVLTF | TGTGCCAGCAGCCCTCGGGCCGGGACAGGGACCTCTGGGGCCAACGTCCTGACTTTC
TRBJ1-5 | - | TRBV6-5 | - | CASTSGERPQHF | TGTGCCAGCACCAGCGGGGAAAGGCCCCAGCATTTT
TRBJ2-1 | once | TRBV25-1 | TRBD2 | CASSASGRANEQFF | TGTGCCAGCAGTGCTAGCGGGAGGGCGAATGAGCAGTTCTTC
TRBJ1-2 | once | TRBV5-4 | TRBD1 | CASRRLPGDSYGYTF | TGTGCCAGCAGACGTCTTCCGGGGGACAGCTATGGCTACACCTTC
TRBJ2-2 | - | TRBV7-6 | TRBD2 | CASSPRTSGARNTGELFF | TGTGCCAGCAGCCCCCGGACTAGCGGGGCGAGGAACACCGGGGAGCTGTTTTTT
TRBJ2-1 | - | TRBV11-3 | TRBD2 | CASSFSGASSYNEQFF | TGTGCCAGCAGCTTTAGCGGGGCTAGCTCCTACAATGAGCAGTTCTTC
TRBJ1-1 | - | TRBV5-1 | TRBD1 | CASSLEGAATEAFF | TGCGCCAGCAGCTTGGAGGGGGCAGCTACTGAAGCTTTCTTT
TRBJ1-6 | once | TRBV19 | - | CASSIGGGVDSPLHF | TGTGCCAGTAGTATTGGAGGGGGGGTGGATTCACCCCTCCACTTT
TRBJ2-1 | - | TRBV7-2 | TRBD2 | CASSVGLAGVNEQFF | TGTGCCAGCAGCGTCGGACTAGCGGGAGTCAATGAGCAGTTCTTC
TRBJ1-1 | - | TRBV4-3 | TRBD1 | CASSQRDRGLAEAFF | TGCGCCAGCAGCCAACGGGACAGGGGGCTCGCTGAAGCTTTCTTT
TRBJ1-2 | - | TRBV7-9 | - | CASSLKGVVYGYTF | TGTGCCAGCAGCTTGAAGGGGGTCGTCTATGGCTACACCTTC
TRBJ1-6 | many | TRBV6-2/TRBV6-3 | - | CASSYHSSGSPLHF | TGTGCCAGCAGTTACCACAGCTCAGGTTCACCCCTCCACTTT
TRBJ1-1 | few | TRBV7-9 | - | CASSLAGGMNTEAFF | TGTGCCAGCAGCTTAGCTGGCGGAATGAACACTGAAGCTTTCTTT
TRBJ2-5 | - | TRBV5-6 | TRBD2 | CASSPGGRMRETQYF | TGTGCCAGCAGCCCGGGGGGACGGATGCGCGAGACCCAGTACTTC
TRBJ1-5 | once | TRBV9 | TRBD1 | CASSVDGQGGQPQHF | TGTGCCAGCAGCGTAGACGGACAGGGAGGGCAGCCCCAGCATTTT
TRBJ2-5 | - | TRBV30 | - | CACAPGNLGTQYF | TGTGCCTGCGCCCCAGGGAATTTAGGGACCCAGTACTTC
TRBJ2-3 | - | TRBV27 | - | CASSIAVSTDTQYF | TGTGCCAGCAGCATAGCGGTTAGCACAGATACGCAGTATTTT
TRBJ2-5 | - | TRBV7-2 | - | CASSLRSGRETQYF | TGTGCCAGCAGCTTAAGGTCAGGGCGGGAGACCCAGTACTTC
TRBJ1-4 | - | TRBV27 | - | CASSGGEKLFF | TGTGCCAGTTCAGGAGGCGAAAAACTGTTTTTT
TRBJ1-1 | - | TRBV25-1 | TRBD1 | CASSEGQPTEAFF | TGTGCCAGCAGTGAGGGACAGCCCACTGAAGCTTTCTTT
TRBJ2-5 | - | TRBV5-8 | TRBD1 | CASSWSGGAETQYF | TGTGCCAGCAGCTGGTCAGGGGGCGCGGAGACCCAGTACTTC
TRBJ1-3 | - | TRBV5-4 | TRBD1 | CASSFAGTGIPGNTIYF | TGTGCCAGCAGCTTTGCCGGGACAGGGATTCCTGGAAACACCATATATTTT
TRBJ1-2 | - | TRBV19 | TRBD1 | CASTRDSFYGYTF | TGTGCCAGTACCCGGGACAGTTTCTATGGCTACACCTTC
TRBJ2-3 | - | TRBV6-6 | TRBD2 | CASSYGAGAYTQYF | TGTGCCAGCAGTTATGGCGCGGGAGCCTATACGCAGTATTTT
TRBJ2-1 | - | TRBV4-3 | TRBD1 | CASSTGTGVGNEQFF | TGCGCCAGCAGCACTGGGACAGGGGTAGGGAATGAGCAGTTCTTC
TRBJ2-1 | - | TRBV27 | TRBD1 | CASSSGQGALAGLYNEQFF | TGTGCCAGCAGTTCCGGACAGGGGGCCCTAGCGGGGCTATACAATGAGCAGTTCTTC
TRBJ2-2 | - | TRBV7-2 | TRBD1 | CASSERGRWTGELFF | TGTGCCAGCAGCGAGAGGGGGCGCTGGACCGGGGAGCTGTTTTTT
TRBJ1-2 | - | TRBV7-2 | - | CASSLVGAFSYGYTF | TGTGCCAGCAGCTTAGTGGGGGCTTTTAGCTATGGCTACACCTTC
TRBJ1-3 | once | TRBV7-6 | - | CASRGSVRAQGSGNTIYF | TGTGCCAGCAGAGGTAGTGTTCGGGCGCAGGGCTCTGGAAACACCATATATTTT
TRBJ2-2 | - | TRBV10-3 | - | CATSRDITEGLFF | TGTGCCACGAGCCGGGACATCACGGAAGGGCTGTTTTTT
TRBJ1-4 | - | TRBV5-1 | TRBD1 | CASSPGQGGEKLFF | TGCGCCAGCAGCCCGGGACAGGGTGGTGAAAAACTGTTTTTT
TRBJ2-1 | - | TRBV4-3 | TRBD2 | CASSLDPAGGYNEQFF | TGCGCCAGCAGCCTAGACCCAGCGGGAGGGTACAATGAGCAGTTCTTC
TRBJ2-1 | - | TRBV7-9 | TRBD2 | CASSGTRSSYNEQFF | TGTGCCAGCAGCGGGACTAGGAGCTCCTACAATGAGCAGTTCTTC
TRBJ1-3 | - | TRBV7-9 | TRBD1 | CASSTGGVPGNTIYF | TGTGCCAGCAGCACAGGGGGCGTCCCTGGAAACACCATATATTTT
TRBJ1-2 | - | TRBV7-9 | - | CASSLRDLGGYTF | TGTGCCAGCAGCTTAAGAGATCTCGGGGGCTACACCTTC
TRBJ1-2 | - | TRBV29-1 | - | CSAPTSLSYGYTF | TGCAGCGCCCCAACCTCCCTAAGCTATGGCTACACCTTC
TRBJ2-2 | - | TRBV14 | - | CASSLRQGGTGELFF | TGTGCCAGCAGCCTGCGACAGGGAGGCACCGGGGAGCTGTTTTTT
TRBJ1-2 | - | TRBV29-1 | - | CSVGALYGYTF | TGCAGCGTGGGGGCGCTCTATGGCTACACCTTC
TRBJ1-2 | - | TRBV4-3 | - | CASSQDGYQGDYGYTF | TGCGCCAGCAGCCAAGACGGATATCAGGGCGACTATGGCTACACCTTC
TRBJ1-1 | - | TRBV11-2 | - | CASSLDLATGGKAFF | TGTGCCAGCAGCTTAGATCTGGCCACGGGTGGTAAAGCTTTCTTT
TRBJ1-3 | - | TRBV5-1 | TRBD1 | CASSLETGGGNTIYF | TGCGCCAGCAGCTTGGAGACAGGGGGAGGAAACACCATATATTTT
TRBJ1-2 | - | TRBV9 | - | CASSVGRTAIPTNYGYTF | TGTGCCAGCAGCGTAGGTAGGACAGCCATCCCCACTAACTATGGCTACACCTTC